These 27 T cell receptor beta chains came from one sample sequenced in a study of T cells in localized non-small cell lung cancer. Produced via immunoSEQ multiplex PCR; TCRdb's table is partial and in-frame only. The table shows approximately 21,000 clones, with approximately 90% occurring only once. The sequencing here drew on peripheral blood, taken before any cancer treatment. These receptors originate from a woman aged 35 to 69 with stage I lung adenocarcinoma.

The V gene is TRBV7-2, the J gene TRBJ2-7; D is ambiguous. V lost 1 base, J lost 2 bases, and 6 bases lay in between. The length of the CDR3 is 13 residues. The germline CDR1 and CDR2 sequences are SGHTA and FQGNSA. The CDR3 region has the DNA TGTGCCAGCAGCTTAGAGGGCACCTACGAGCAGTACTTC. It specifies CASSLEGTYEQYF.

The CDR3 DNA is TGTGCCAGCAGCCCAGCCTCTGGGGCCAACGTCCTGACTTTC. It specifies CASSPASGANVLTF. The chain uses TRBV7-6 and TRBJ2-6; the D is unclear. V lost 5 bases and J lost 0, with 5 bases in between. The CDR3 spans 14 residues. Germline loops: CDR1 SGHVS, CDR2 FNYEAQ.

This clone has only one observation. The chain couples TRBV9 to TRBJ2-3; 9 bases line up with TRBD2. CDR1 is SGDLS and CDR2 is YYNGEE in the germline V gene. J was trimmed by 13 bases and V by 0 bases; bases with no gene match: 6. The CDR3 runs to 13 residues. CDR3 residues: CASSVVVAGVKYF. CDR3 DNA: TGTGCCAGCAGCGTAGTAGTAGCGGGAGTAAAGTATTTT.

The chain is built from TRBV27 and TRBJ1-5; a weak D match, TRBD1 (5 bases). Trimming took 4 bases from V and 1 from J, leaving 14 bases between them. Per the germline V gene, CDR1 is MNHEY and CDR2 is SMNVEV (reference sequence). There are 16 residues in the CDR3. The CDR3 loop is CASSSHPGTSNQPQHF. CDR3 nucleotide sequence: TGTGCCAGCAGTTCCCACCCAGGGACGAGCAATCAGCCCCAGCATTTT.

The CDR3 spells CASSLLRRDYEQYF. Written as DNA, the CDR3 is TGTGCCAGCAGCTTGCTCCGCAGGGACTACGAGCAGTACTTC. The V call is TRBV5-6, the J call TRBJ2-7, with a weak D call TRBD1 (5 bases). This CDR3 has 14 residues. The germline V gene encodes CDR1 SGHDT and CDR2 YYEEEE. Trimming cost V 1 base and J 3 bases, with 11 bases left between them.

The V call is TRBV10-3, the J call TRBJ1-2; no reliable D call. Trimming left V 7 bases short and J 6 bases short, with 9 bases between. The CDR3 is made up of 11 amino acids. Germline assignment: CDR1 ENHRY and CDR2 SYGVKD. CDR3: CAIKFGDGYTF. Written as DNA, the CDR3 is TGTGCCATCAAATTCGGTGATGGCTACACCTTC.

The V gene is TRBV15, the J gene TRBJ1-6, with a possible D match to TRBD1 (6 bases). CDR1 and CDR2 from the germline V gene are LNHNV and YYDKDF (reference sequence). CDR3 length: 15 amino acids. V lost 2 bases, J lost 6 bases, and 11 bases lay in between. CDR3 DNA: TGTGCCACCAGCAGATCCCCAGGGGCTAATTCACCCCTCCACTTT. This sequence encodes CATSRSPGANSPLHF. The variable domain in full, with the rest retrieved from reference TRBV15 and TRBJ1-6, is DAMVIQNPRYQVTQFGKPVTLSCSQTLNHNVMYWYQQKSSQAPKLLFHYYDKDFNNEADTPDNFQSRRPNTSFCFLDIRSPGLGDTAMYLCATSRSPGANSPLHFGNGTRLTVT.

The rearrangement links TRBV19 to TRBJ2-1; D remains ambiguous. Between the trimmed V and J ends, which lost 3 bases and 4 bases, there was a span of 13 bases. The CDR3 extends over 15 amino acids. The germline CDR1 and CDR2 sequences are LNHDA and SQIVND (reference sequence). The CDR3 here is CASSILSVEYNEQFF. CDR3 coding DNA: TGTGCCAGTAGTATTTTGAGTGTGGAATACAATGAGCAGTTCTTC.

The gene calls are TRBV6-5 and TRBJ2-1; D unclear. V was shortened by 2 bases and J by 8 bases, with 13 bases between the two germline ends. Per germline, CDR1 MNHEY and CDR2 SVGAGI. This CDR3 has 14 residues. The CDR3 sequence is CASSYRLDVDEQFF. The CDR3, as DNA: TGTGCCAGCAGTTACAGACTGGACGTCGATGAGCAGTTCTTC.

The CDR3 region has the DNA TGTGCCAGCAGCCGGGACCAAGATCAGCCCCAGCATTTT. Translation: CASSRDQDQPQHF. This sequence joins TRBV7-2 and TRBJ1-5; D may be TRBD1 (5 bases). Germline CDR1 and CDR2: SGHTA and FQGNSA. CDR3 size: 13 residues. The germline V and J ends were trimmed by 5 bases and 5 bases, with 10 bases remaining between them.

J is TRBJ2-5 and V is TRBV27; 14 bases map to TRBD2. The J call may be incorrect, as the DNA end agrees better with TRBJ2-7. This CDR3 spans 15 amino acids. CDR1 is MNHEY and CDR2 is SMNVEV in the germline V gene (reference sequence). In nucleotides, the CDR3 is TGTGCCAGCAGTCTCCGACTAGCGGGAGGGTACGAGCAGTACTTC. Translation gives CASSLRLAGGYEQYF.

The chain is built from TRBV10-3 and TRBJ2-1; TRBD2 matches at 9 bases. Germline trimming cut 7 bases from V and 9 bases from J; bases unmatched to any gene: 7. This CDR3 region has 13 residues. Germline V gene sequence: CDR1 ENHRY, CDR2 SYGVKD. The CDR3 is CAITREGRGEQFF. Here the CDR3 DNA reads TGTGCCATCACGCGGGAGGGCCGAGGTGAGCAGTTCTTC.

This chain uses TRBV4-3 with TRBJ2-3, with D possibly being TRBD1 (5 bases). V lost 1 base to trimming and J lost 4 bases, with 6 bases between them. Germline loops: CDR1 LGHNA, CDR2 YSLEER. This CDR3 region has 13 residues. In nucleotides, the CDR3 is TGCGCCAGCAGCCAAGGCAGGGCAGATACGCAGTATTTT. Protein product: CASSQGRADTQYF.

The chain links TRBV13 to TRBJ2-5; D is undetermined. The CDR3 is 14 amino acids. V shed 4 bases and J shed 2 bases, with 11 bases lying between them. Per the germline V gene, CDR1 is PRHDT and CDR2 is FYEKMQ (reference sequence). The CDR3 reads CASSSRPPQETQYF. As DNA, the CDR3 is TGTGCCAGCAGCTCCCGGCCCCCACAAGAGACCCAGTACTTC.

The chain combines TRBV6-1 with TRBJ1-5; D gene unclear. The CDR3 runs to 12 residues. Deletions cut 6 bases from V and 7 bases from J, with 10 bases between. Germline V gene lookup returns CDR1 MNHNS and CDR2 SASEGT. DNA of the CDR3: TGTGCCAGCAGCGGGCAGAGGCAGCCCCAGCATTTT. This codes for CASSGQRQPQHF.

The V call is TRBV5-5, the J call TRBJ1-2; no clear D gene. Germline lookup yields CDR1 SGHKS and CDR2 YYEKEE (reference sequence). With 1 base removed from V and 4 bases from J, the gap between germline ends came to 14 bases. The CDR3 spans 15 residues. The CDR3 DNA reads TGTGCCAGCAGCTTGTCAGGAAGAGTCGGCTATGGCTACACCTTC. Translated, it gives CASSLSGRVGYGYTF.

V and J are TRBV12-2 and TRBJ1-2; TRBD1 is the table's D call and was not checked against the DNA. TRBV12-2 constitutes a pseudogene. This CDR3 has 12 residues. The CDR3 sequence: CASRPRGGGYTF. For the CDR3, the DNA is TGTGCAAGTCGCCCTAGAGGGGGTGGCTACACCTTC.

The chain couples TRBV7-9 to TRBJ2-1; D is unclear. CDR1 is SEHNR and CDR2 is FQNEAQ in the germline V gene (reference sequence). The CDR3 loop spans 12 amino acids. Trimming shortened V by 5 bases and J by 3 bases, and 5 bases separated the two germline ends. The CDR3 loop is CASSPVYNEQFF. The CDR3, as DNA: TGTGCCAGCAGCCCGGTCTACAATGAGCAGTTCTTC.

This sequence joins TRBV19 and TRBJ1-2, with TRBD1 matching 8 bases. The CDR3 loop spans 12 amino acids. The germline CDR1 and CDR2 sequences are LNHDA and SQIVND (reference sequence). The V and J ends lost 8 bases and 3 bases, in that order; junction bases with no gene match: 2. The CDR3 is CASSDRDYGYTF. As DNA, the CDR3 is TGTGCCAGTTCGGACAGGGACTATGGCTACACCTTC. The full variable domain, in which reference TRBV19 and TRBJ1-2 provide the parts outside the CDR3, is DGGITQSPKYLFRKEGQNVTLSCEQNLNHDAMYWYRQDPGQGLRLIYYSQIVNDFQKGDIAEGYSVSREKKESFPLTVTSAQKNPTAFYLCASSDRDYGYTFGSGTRLTVV.

The CDR3 DNA sequence: TGCAGCGTGGGACTAGCGGGAGGGATAAATGAGCAGTTCTTC. It encodes CSVGLAGGINEQFF. This rearrangement joins TRBV29-1 to TRBJ2-1; TRBD2 agrees at 16 bases. The V gene end was trimmed by 6 bases and the J gene end by 7 bases; junction bases not matched to a gene: 3. The CDR3 is 14 amino acids. CDR1 SQVTM and CDR2 ANQGSEA come from the germline V gene.

This chain links TRBV19 with TRBJ2-7; TRBD2 is a possible D gene (6 bases). The CDR3 extends over 15 amino acids. CDR1 is LNHDA and CDR2 is SQIVND in the germline V gene (reference sequence). V lost 5 bases, J lost 0 bases, and 14 bases lay in between. CDR3 sequence reads: CASSERDFDSYEQYF. As DNA, the CDR3 is TGTGCCAGTAGTGAGAGGGACTTCGACTCCTACGAGCAGTACTTC.

This chain connects TRBV19 to TRBJ2-7; D is unresolved. In germline, CDR1 is LNHDA, CDR2 SQIVND (reference sequence). Trimming removed 6 bases at V and 1 base at J, with 10 bases between. The CDR3 runs 13 residues. CDR3 DNA: TGTGCCAGTAGCCAGGCGGAGTCCTACGAGCAGTACTTC. It yields the protein CASSQAESYEQYF.

In this sample, this clone turned up once. This rearrangement joins TRBV7-9 to TRBJ1-1; 7 bases fit TRBD1. The V segment lost 4 bases and the J segment 3 bases; nucleotides outside the gene matches: 5. The germline gives CDR1 SEHNR, CDR2 FQNEAQ (reference sequence). The CDR3 loop spans 14 amino acids. In DNA form, the CDR3 reads TGTGCCAGCAGCTCGACAGGGTATGACACTGAAGCTTTCTTT. Encoded protein: CASSSTGYDTEAFF.

The genes are TRBV5-1 and TRBJ1-5; D call uncertain. CDR1 SGHRS and CDR2 YFSETQ come from the germline V gene. The CDR3 length is 17 residues. V lost 1 base, J lost 5 bases, and 19 bases lay in between. The CDR3 here is CASSLIALADGDQPQHF. The CDR3 DNA reads TGCGCCAGCAGCTTGATCGCCCTGGCGGACGGGGATCAGCCCCAGCATTTT. The variable domain in full, with the rest retrieved from reference TRBV5-1 and TRBJ1-5, is KAGVTQTPRYLIKTRGQQVTLSCSPISGHRSVSWYQQTPGQGLQFLFEYFSETQRNKGNFPGRFSGRQFSNSRSEMNVSTLELGDSALYLCASSLIALADGDQPQHFGDGTRLSIL.

The J gene is TRBJ1-2, the V gene TRBV28; D possibly corresponds to TRBD1 (6 bases). Germline lookup yields CDR1 MDHEN and CDR2 SYDVKM. V lost 3 bases, J lost 8 bases, and 13 bases lay in between. The CDR3 is made up of 13 amino acids. The DNA of the CDR3 is TGTGCCAGCAGTTTGTCAGGGGCACAAGGCTACACCTTC. Protein sequence: CASSLSGAQGYTF.

The chain is built from TRBV10-3 and TRBJ2-5; D is possibly TRBD1 or TRBD2 (5 bases each). CDR3 length equals 15 residues. Germline CDR1 and CDR2: ENHRY and SYGVKD. V was trimmed by 0 bases and J by 4 bases, leaving 12 bases between them. The CDR3: CAISESEGRGETQYF. The CDR3 nucleotides are TGTGCCATCAGTGAGTCTGAGGGAAGGGGAGAGACCCAGTACTTC.

The V gene is TRBV7-9, the J gene TRBJ2-5; TRBD2 aligns across 10 bases. Germline V lookup: CDR1 SEHNR, CDR2 FQNEAQ (reference sequence). Germline trimming cut 3 bases from V and 7 bases from J; bases unmatched to any gene: 14. CDR3 length: 17 residues. The CDR3 DNA reads TGTGCCAGCAGCTTTGGTAGCGGGAGGTCACCGAGAGGGACCCAGTACTTC. Its protein product is CASSFGSGRSPRGTQYF.